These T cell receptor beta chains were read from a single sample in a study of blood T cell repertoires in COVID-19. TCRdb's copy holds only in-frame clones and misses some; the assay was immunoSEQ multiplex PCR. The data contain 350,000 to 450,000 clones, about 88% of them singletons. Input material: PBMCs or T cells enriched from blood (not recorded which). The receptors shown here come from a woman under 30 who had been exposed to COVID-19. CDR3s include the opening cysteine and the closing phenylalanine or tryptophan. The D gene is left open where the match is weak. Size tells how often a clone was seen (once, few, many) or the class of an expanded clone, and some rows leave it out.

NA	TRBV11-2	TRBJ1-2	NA	CASSLDPPSYGYTF	TGTGCCAGCAGCTTAGATCCCCCCAGTTATGGCTACACCTTC
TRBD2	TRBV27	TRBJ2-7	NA	CASRLAGGSYEQYF	TGTGCCAGCCGTCTAGCGGGAGGGTCCTACGAGCAGTACTTC
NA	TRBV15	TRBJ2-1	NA	CATSRPIDNEQFF	TGTGCCACCAGCCGTCCTATAGACAATGAGCAGTTCTTC
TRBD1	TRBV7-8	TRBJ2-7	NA	CASSWTGLYEQYF	TGTGCCAGCAGCTGGACAGGACTCTACGAGCAGTACTTC
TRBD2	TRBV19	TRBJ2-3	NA	CASSHSKGTSRTDTQYF	TGTGCCAGTAGTCATTCCAAAGGGACTAGCAGAACAGATACGCAGTATTTT
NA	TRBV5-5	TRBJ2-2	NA	CASSPGQFTGELFF	TGTGCCAGCAGCCCGGGACAATTCACCGGGGAGCTGTTTTTT
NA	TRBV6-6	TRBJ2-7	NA	CASSYAGNINEQYF	TGTGCCAGCAGTTACGCGGGGAATATCAACGAGCAGTACTTC
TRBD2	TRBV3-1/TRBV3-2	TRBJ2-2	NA	CASSQDPLAGAVGELFF	TGTGCCAGCAGCCAAGACCCCCTAGCGGGAGCCGTCGGGGAGCTGTTTTTT
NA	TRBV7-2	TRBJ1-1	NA	CASSLELLMNTEAFF	TGTGCCAGCAGCTTAGAGCTCCTGATGAACACTGAAGCTTTCTTT
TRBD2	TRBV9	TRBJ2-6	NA	CASSPWEGGAVGSGANVLTF	TGTGCCAGCAGCCCCTGGGAGGGAGGGGCGGTTGGCTCTGGGGCCAACGTCCTGACTTTC
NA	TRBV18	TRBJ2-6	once	CASSPQGRGSSGANVLTF	TGTGCCAGCTCACCACAAGGCAGGGGAAGCTCTGGGGCCAACGTCCTGACTTTC
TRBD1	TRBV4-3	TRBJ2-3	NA	CASSQEGGQAIYTDTQYF	TGCGCCAGCAGCCAAGAAGGAGGACAGGCAATATACACAGATACGCAGTATTTT
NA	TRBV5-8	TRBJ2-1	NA	CASSLIIAHSSYNEQFF	TGTGCCAGCAGCCTCATCATAGCTCACTCCTCCTACAATGAGCAGTTCTTC
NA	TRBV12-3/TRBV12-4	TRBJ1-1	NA	CASRADPLVAFF	TGTGCCAGCAGAGCGGACCCCCTTGTGGCTTTCTTT
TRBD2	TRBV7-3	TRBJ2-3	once	CASSSSGGGWDTQYF	TGTGCCAGCAGCTCTAGCGGGGGAGGGTGGGATACGCAGTATTTT
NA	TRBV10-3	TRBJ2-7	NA	CAIRGQSSYEQYF	TGTGCCATCAGGGGACAAAGCTCCTACGAGCAGTACTTC
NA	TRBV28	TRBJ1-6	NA	CASSFRSGGPLHF	TGTGCCAGCAGTTTTAGATCGGGAGGACCCCTCCACTTT
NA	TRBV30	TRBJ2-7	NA	CAWSVLAVLGEQYF	TGTGCCTGGAGTGTACTGGCGGTATTGGGCGAGCAGTACTTC
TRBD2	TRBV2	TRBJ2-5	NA	CASRAGTSGARQETQYF	TGTGCCAGCAGAGCCGGGACTAGCGGGGCGCGTCAAGAGACCCAGTACTTC
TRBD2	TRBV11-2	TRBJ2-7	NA	CASSFPGLAGLAGYEQYF	TGTGCCAGCAGCTTTCCGGGACTAGCGGGTTTGGCAGGGTACGAGCAGTACTTC
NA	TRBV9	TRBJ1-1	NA	CASSVTFGATEAFF	TGTGCCAGCAGCGTTACTTTTGGGGCTACTGAAGCTTTCTTT
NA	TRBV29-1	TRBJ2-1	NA	CSVQGFYNEQFF	TGCAGCGTCCAGGGGTTTTACAATGAGCAGTTCTTC
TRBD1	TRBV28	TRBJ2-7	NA	CASSDARTGLNEQYF	TGTGCCAGCAGTGACGCTAGGACAGGGTTGAACGAGCAGTACTTC
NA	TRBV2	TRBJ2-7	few	CASSERQVGGYEQYF	TGTGCCAGCAGTGAAAGGCAGGTAGGGGGCTACGAGCAGTACTTC
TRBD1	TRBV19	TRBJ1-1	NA	CASKRGQGANTEAFF	TGTGCCAGTAAACGAGGACAGGGGGCGAACACTGAAGCTTTCTTT
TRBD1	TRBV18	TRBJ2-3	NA	CASSDRGPDTQYF	TGTGCCAGCTCGGACAGGGGGCCAGATACGCAGTATTTT
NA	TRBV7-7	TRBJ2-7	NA	CASSFEKKSSYEQYF	TGTGCTAGCAGCTTCGAGAAAAAGAGCTCCTACGAGCAGTACTTC
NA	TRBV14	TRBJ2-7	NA	CASSPLWAGSEQYF	TGTGCCAGCAGCCCCTTGTGGGCTGGCAGCGAGCAGTACTTC
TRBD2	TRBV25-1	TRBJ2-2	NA	CASSDERRASGTGELFF	TGTGCCAGCAGTGATGAGAGGAGGGCTAGCGGCACCGGGGAGCTGTTTTTT
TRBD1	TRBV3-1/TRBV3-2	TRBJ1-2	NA	CASSQSTGTGYYGYTF	TGTGCCAGCAGCCAGTCGACCGGGACAGGATACTATGGCTACACCTTC
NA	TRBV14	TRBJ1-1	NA	CASSLQNTGTNTEAFF	TGTGCCAGCAGCCTACAAAACACAGGGACGAACACTGAAGCTTTCTTT
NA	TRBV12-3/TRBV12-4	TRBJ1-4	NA	CASSLYNEKLFF	TGTGCCAGCAGTTTATATAATGAAAAACTGTTTTTT
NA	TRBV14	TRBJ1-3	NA	CASSQDRRRSGNTIYF	TGTGCCAGCAGCCAAGACAGGCGTCGCTCTGGAAACACCATATATTTT
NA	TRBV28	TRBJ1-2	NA	CASTPYMGEDGYTF	TGTGCCAGCACCCCTTATATGGGGGAGGATGGCTACACCTTC
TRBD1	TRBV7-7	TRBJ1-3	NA	CASSTDRAQAGNTIYF	TGTGCTAGCAGCACGGACAGGGCCCAAGCGGGAAACACCATATATTTT
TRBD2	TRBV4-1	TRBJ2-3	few	CASSQGILAGTDTQYF	TGCGCCAGCAGCCAAGGTATCCTAGCGGGCACAGATACGCAGTATTTT
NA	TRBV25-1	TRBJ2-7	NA	CASSESSYEQYF	TGTGCCAGCAGTGAATCTTCCTACGAGCAGTACTTC
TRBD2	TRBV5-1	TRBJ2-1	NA	CASSLDPPLLSSGSFNEQFF	TGCGCCAGCAGCTTGGATCCCCCCCTATTATCTAGCGGGAGTTTCAATGAGCAGTTCTTC
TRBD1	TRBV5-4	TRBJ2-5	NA	CASSEGTGRKETQYF	TGTGCCAGCAGCGAGGGGACAGGGCGGAAGGAGACCCAGTACTTC
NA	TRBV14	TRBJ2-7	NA	CASSQDWPYEQYF	TGTGCCAGCAGCCAAGATTGGCCCTACGAGCAGTACTTC
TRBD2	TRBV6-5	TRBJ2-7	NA	CASTIGLAGGNEQYF	TGTGCCAGCACCATCGGACTAGCGGGAGGCAACGAGCAGTACTTC
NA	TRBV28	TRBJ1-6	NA	CASSFTGNSPLHF	TGTGCCAGCAGTTTTACGGGTAATTCACCCCTCCATTTT
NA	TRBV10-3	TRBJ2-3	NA	CAISESGHYMGTDTQYF	TGTGCCATCAGTGAGTCAGGCCACTATATGGGCACAGATACGCAGTATTTT
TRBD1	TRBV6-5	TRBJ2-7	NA	CASRLTGVSSYEQYF	TGTGCCAGCAGATTGACAGGGGTGTCCTCCTACGAGCAGTACTTC
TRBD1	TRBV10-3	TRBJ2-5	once	CAISGTGEETQYF	TGTGCCATCAGCGGGACAGGGGAAGAGACCCAGTACTTC
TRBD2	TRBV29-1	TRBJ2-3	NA	CSVEGKFELGGSRFTDTQYF	TGCAGCGTTGAAGGCAAATTCGAGTTGGGCGGGAGCAGGTTCACAGATACGCAGTATTTT
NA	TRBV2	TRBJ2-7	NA	CASTTAYEQYF	TGTGCCAGCACAACAGCTTACGAGCAGTACTTC
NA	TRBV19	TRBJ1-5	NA	CASSIESNQPQHF	TGTGCCAGTAGTATCGAGTCCAATCAGCCCCAGCATTTT
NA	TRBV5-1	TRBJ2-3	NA	CASSLEGPRVSTDTQYF	TGCGCCAGCAGCTTGGAGGGCCCGCGGGTGAGCACAGATACGCAGTATTTT
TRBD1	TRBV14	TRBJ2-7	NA	CASSLRVQGRNEQYF	TGTGCCAGCAGTCTGAGGGTACAGGGGCGGAACGAGCAGTACTTC
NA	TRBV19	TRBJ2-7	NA	CATKHKYEQYF	TGTGCCACCAAACACAAATACGAGCAGTACTTC